This T cell receptor beta chain was captured in a study of blood T cell repertoires in COVID-19. The CDR3 is 14 amino acids. CDR1 is SGHRS, CDR2 YFSETQ, per germline. With 4 bases removed from V and 1 base from J, the gap between germline ends came to 11 bases. Generated by immunoSEQ multiplex PCR, the TCRdb table keeps only in-frame clones and is missing some. The data show 250,000 to 350,000 clones, around 82% seen once. This clone was seen a few times. This receptor was identified in a human donor with COVID-19, enrolled during active disease. The donor label of this sample is uncertain. The sample taken for sequencing was peripheral blood. The rearrangement links TRBV5-1 to TRBJ2-5; D call uncertain. The CDR3 DNA sequence: TGCGCCAGCAGCCCCGGAGACTTCCAAGAGACCCAGTACTTC. This translates into CASSPGDFQETQYF.